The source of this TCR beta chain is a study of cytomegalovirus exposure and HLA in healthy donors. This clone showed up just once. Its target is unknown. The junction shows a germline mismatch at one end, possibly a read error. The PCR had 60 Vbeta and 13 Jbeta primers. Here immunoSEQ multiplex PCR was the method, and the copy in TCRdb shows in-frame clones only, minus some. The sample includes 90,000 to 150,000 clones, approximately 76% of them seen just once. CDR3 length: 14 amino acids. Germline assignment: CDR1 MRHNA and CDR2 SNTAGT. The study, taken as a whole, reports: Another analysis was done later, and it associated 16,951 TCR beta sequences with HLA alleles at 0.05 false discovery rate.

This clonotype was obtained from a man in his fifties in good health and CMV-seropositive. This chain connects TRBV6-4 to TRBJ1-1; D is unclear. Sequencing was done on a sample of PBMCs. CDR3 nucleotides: TGTGCCAGCAGAGACTCAGACACGAACACTGAAGCTTTCTTT. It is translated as CASRDSDTNTEAFF.